The next 32 T cell receptor beta chains were all read from a single sample in a study of type 1 regulatory T cells. MiXCR, applied by TCRdb to the reads, yields one record per CDR3 protein. Among thousands of distinct CDR3 sequences listed, 25% to 30% were seen once. These receptors lack a known antigen. The specimen sequenced was cultured T cells, either the whole culture or a sorted T cell fraction (not recorded which). Regarding subset: Tr1-enriched cell product generated in vitro against host alloantigens. The receptor source for this set is a human donor in good health.

In its sample, this clonotype ranks as medium-sized. The chain combines TRBV20-1 with TRBJ2-1; 10 nucleotides agree with TRBD2. CDR3 length: 15 residues. Unmatched junction bases numbered 6, after V lost 1 base and J lost 6 bases. Germline V CDR1 and CDR2: DFQATT, SNEGSKA (reference sequence). CDR3 DNA sequence: TGCAGTGCTAGAGGAGGGACTAGCGTGATCAATGAGCAGTTCTTC. Amino acids: CSARGGTSVINEQFF.

By share, this clonotype ranks as medium-sized. The V and J genes are TRBV3-1 and TRBJ1-1, with D perhaps TRBD1 (6 bases). CDR3 size: 14 residues. The V and J ends lost 5 bases and 0 bases respectively, with 10 bases between them. The germline V gene has CDR1 LGHDT and CDR2 YNNKEL (reference sequence). The CDR3 coding sequence is TGTGCCAGCAGCTTCACAGGGATGAACACTGAAGCTTTCTTT. This codes for CASSFTGMNTEAFF. The variable domain in full, completed from reference TRBV3-1 and TRBJ1-1, reads DTAVSQTPKYLVTQMGNDKSIKCEQNLGHDTMYWYKQDSKKFLKIMFSYNNKELIINETVPNRFSPKSPDKAHLNLHINSLELGDSAVYFCASSFTGMNTEAFFGQGTRLTVV.

To note about this clonotype: Being one base from a much bigger clone, this may be a read error. The V gene is TRBV18, the J gene TRBJ1-3; D remains unclear. The CDR3 contains 16 residues. Germline V gene lookup returns CDR1 KGHSH and CDR2 LQKENI. Between the trimmed V and J ends, which lost 6 bases and 0 bases, there was a span of 15 bases. The CDR3, as DNA: TGTGCCAGCTCTCCAATAGGCACCTCCTCTGGAAACACCATATATTTT. Protein: CASSPIGTSSGNTIYF.

In its sample, this clonotype ranks as medium-sized. This rearrangement joins TRBV29-1 to TRBJ2-1; no reliable D call. The CDR3 has 12 amino acids. Germline V gene sequence: CDR1 SQVTM, CDR2 ANQGSEA. Trimming shortened V by 4 bases and J by 7 bases, and 11 bases separated the two germline ends. CDR3 in DNA: TGCAGCGTTGCTGAGTCGCGGAATGAGCAGTTCTTC. Its protein is CSVAESRNEQFF.

This clonotype is judged medium-sized. The chain recombines TRBV20-1 with TRBJ2-2; no clear D. Germline V lookup: CDR1 DFQATT, CDR2 SNEGSKA (reference sequence). The CDR3 contains 16 residues. The V end was cut by 0 bases, the J end by 0 bases, with 11 bases between. The CDR3 here is CSARDSVNANTGELFF. CDR3 nucleotide sequence: TGCAGTGCTAGAGATTCGGTCAACGCGAACACCGGGGAGCTGTTTTTT.

This clonotype ranks as medium-sized. This chain joins TRBV29-1 and TRBJ2-1; no reliable D call. Germline CDR1 and CDR2: SQVTM and ANQGSEA. V shed 1 base and J shed 8 bases, with 15 bases lying between them. The CDR3 has 14 residues. The CDR3 loop reads CSVEGPTAIDEQFF. The DNA of the CDR3 is TGCAGCGTTGAAGGGCCAACAGCTATTGATGAGCAGTTCTTC.

By share, this clonotype ranks as medium-sized. The gene calls are TRBV6-5 and TRBJ2-7; 10 positions agree with TRBD1. V dropped 2 bases and J dropped 3; count of bases not matched to a gene: 1. This CDR3 spans 14 amino acids. Per germline, CDR1 MNHEY and CDR2 SVGAGI. CDR3 sequence reads: CASSYRDRGYEQYF. The DNA of the CDR3 is TGTGCCAGCAGTTACCGGGACAGGGGCTACGAGCAGTACTTC.

This clonotype is medium-sized by share. The genes are TRBV11-2 and TRBJ2-1; TRBD2 aligns across 8 bases. There are 16 residues in the CDR3. V shed 6 bases, J shed 4 bases, and the junction held 11 bases outside the gene matches. Germline V gene lookup returns CDR1 SGHAT and CDR2 FQNNGV. This CDR3 is CASRPKSTSVYNEQFF. CDR3 in DNA: TGTGCCAGCAGACCGAAATCGACTAGCGTATACAATGAGCAGTTCTTC.

By its share, this clonotype is medium-sized. The rearrangement links TRBV2 to TRBJ2-5; 7 bases line up with TRBD2. The CDR3 runs 13 residues. Germline loops: CDR1 SNHLY, CDR2 FYNNEI. Germline trimming cut 10 bases from V and 4 bases from J; bases unmatched to any gene: 9. CDR3 region: CATCPGLRETQYF. CDR3 DNA: TGTGCCACCTGCCCGGGACTACGAGAGACCCAGTACTTC.

Notes on this clonotype: Since a much larger clone is just one base distant, this may be a read error. The CDR3 region has the DNA TGTGCCGCCAGTGATCAGGGGGCAGATACGCAGTATTTT. It codes for CAASDQGADTQYF. V and J are TRBV24-1 and TRBJ2-3, with 7 nucleotides matching TRBD1. The CDR3 sequence is 13 residues long. Germline values: CDR1 KGHDR, CDR2 SFDVKD.

By its share, this clonotype is medium-sized. V gene TRBV25-1 combines with J gene TRBJ2-4; 7 nucleotides align to TRBD1. Per germline, CDR1 MGHDK and CDR2 SYGVNS. The CDR3 has 14 residues. After removal of 3 bases from V and 7 bases from J, the junction contained 6 bases not matched to a gene. The CDR3 is CASSDPSRGNIQYF. CDR3 bases: TGTGCCAGCAGTGACCCGAGCAGGGGGAACATTCAGTACTTC. The full variable domain, with the rest looked up from reference TRBV25-1 and TRBJ2-4, is EADIYQTPRYLVIGTGKKITLECSQTMGHDKMYWYQQDPGMELHLIHYSYGVNSTEKGDLSSESTVSRIRTEHFPLTLESARPSHTSQYLCASSDPSRGNIQYFGAGTRLSVL.

This clonotype is medium-sized (0.01 to 0.1%). V gene TRBV7-2 combines with J gene TRBJ2-2; D uncertain. The length of the CDR3 is 15 residues. CDR1 and CDR2 (germline): SGHTA, FQGNSA. V lost 1 base to trimming and J lost 1 base, with 7 bases between them. The CDR3 protein is CASSLGLGNTGELFF. The CDR3 bases are TGTGCCAGCAGCTTAGGTTTAGGGAACACCGGGGAGCTGTTTTTT. Drawing the rest from reference TRBV7-2 and TRBJ2-2, the complete variable domain is GAGVSQSPSNKVTEKGKDVELRCDPISGHTALYWYRQSLGQGLEFLIYFQGNSAPDKSGLPSDRFSAERTGGSVSTLTIQRTQQEDSAVYLCASSLGLGNTGELFFGEGSRLTVL.

This clonotype rates as medium-sized (0.01 to 0.1%). The genes are TRBV4-1 and TRBJ2-1; 9 bases map to TRBD2. Looked up from germline, CDR1 is MGHRA and CDR2 is YSYEKL. V lost 4 bases to trimming and J lost 6 bases; unmatched junction nucleotides: 4. This CDR3 is 14 amino acids long. CDR3 nucleotides: TGCGCCAGCAGCCTGGGGACTAGCATCAATGAGCAGTTCTTC. It specifies CASSLGTSINEQFF.

This clonotype was found a few times. Just one base apart from a much larger clone, this may be a read error. The genes are TRBV30 and TRBJ1-2; possibly TRBD1 for D (6 bases). Germline CDR1 and CDR2: GTSNPN and SVGIG (reference sequence). The CDR3 runs 14 residues. V lost 0 bases and J 8 bases, leaving 16 bases between the germline ends. The CDR3 nucleotides are TGTGCCTGGAGTGTGGCAGGGGACCTGTGGGGCTACACCTTC. Amino acid sequence: CAWSVAGDLWGYTF.

This clonotype appeared many times. This chain links TRBV20-1 with TRBJ2-7; either TRBD1 or TRBD2 may supply D (6 bases each). The CDR3 extends over 13 amino acids. Germline CDR1 is DFQATT and CDR2 is SNEGSKA (reference sequence). V was trimmed by 4 bases and J by 2 bases, leaving 12 bases between them. CDR3 sequence reads: CSANRGDPYEQYF. DNA for the CDR3: TGCAGTGCTAATAGGGGGGACCCCTACGAGCAGTACTTC.

This clonotype is medium-sized by share. The chain recombines TRBV20-1 with TRBJ1-1; D not resolved. The germline CDR1 and CDR2 sequences are DFQATT and SNEGSKA (reference sequence). Trimming shortened V by 1 base and J by 4 bases, and 4 bases separated the two germline ends. The CDR3 has 11 residues. The CDR3 protein is CSARGITEAFF. CDR3 in DNA: TGCAGTGCTAGAGGCATCACTGAAGCTTTCTTT.

This clonotype was detected a few times. This chain links TRBV5-1 with TRBJ2-5; D is ambiguous. CDR3 length: 14 residues. V shed 5 bases and J shed 1 base, with 12 bases lying between them. Germline loops: CDR1 SGHRS, CDR2 YFSETQ. The CDR3 is CASRESPGQETQYF. CDR3 nucleotides: TGCGCCAGCAGAGAATCTCCTGGCCAAGAGACCCAGTACTTC. Drawing the rest from reference TRBV5-1 and TRBJ2-5, the complete variable domain is KAGVTQTPRYLIKTRGQQVTLSCSPISGHRSVSWYQQTPGQGLQFLFEYFSETQRNKGNFPGRFSGRQFSNSRSEMNVSTLELGDSALYLCASRESPGQETQYFGPGTRLLVL.

V and J are TRBV29-1 and TRBJ2-1, with 9 nucleotides matching TRBD2. The CDR3 has 13 residues. The V gene's germline CDR1 is SQVTM and CDR2 ANQGSEA. With V trimmed by 3 bases and J by 7 bases, 4 bases remained unmatched. CDR3 nucleotides: TGCAGCGTTGAGACTAGCGGAGGTAATGAGCAGTTCTTC. Encoded protein: CSVETSGGNEQFF.

In this sample, this clonotype is medium-sized (0.01 to 0.1%). This chain uses TRBV27 with TRBJ2-3, with 9 bases that match TRBD2. The CDR3 runs to 16 residues. Germline V gene sequence: CDR1 MNHEY, CDR2 SMNVEV (reference sequence). V trimming: 8 bases; J trimming: 6 bases; junction bases outside the gene matches: 15. CDR3 region: CASVFVRVAGEDTQYF. CDR3 in DNA: TGTGCCAGCGTTTTCGTTCGGGTAGCGGGAGAGGATACGCAGTATTTT.

This chain links TRBV3-1 with TRBJ2-6; D unresolved. CDR3 length equals 15 residues. The V gene's germline CDR1 is LGHDT and CDR2 YNNKEL (reference sequence). V was shortened by 1 base and J by 1 base, with 5 bases between the two germline ends. Here the CDR3 reads CASSQGSSGANVLTF. CDR3 coding DNA: TGTGCCAGCAGCCAAGGGTCTTCTGGGGCCAACGTCCTGACTTTC.

Within the sample, this clonotype is medium-sized. The rearrangement links TRBV20-1 to TRBJ2-1, with D hard to call. The CDR3 is made up of 11 amino acids. Trimming took off 3 bases at V and 3 bases at J, with 3 bases between the two ends. Germline CDR1 is DFQATT and CDR2 is SNEGSKA (reference sequence). In DNA, the CDR3 is TGCAGTGCTAGCCTCTACAATGAGCAGTTCTTC. Protein sequence: CSASLYNEQFF.

This clonotype is deemed medium-sized. The chain has TRBV7-2 and TRBJ2-3; 11 bases match TRBD2. Germline CDR1 is SGHTA and CDR2 is FQGNSA. The V segment lost 5 bases and the J segment 4 bases; nucleotides outside the gene matches: 8. The CDR3 is 16 amino acids. Here the CDR3 reads CASSILFSGRADTQYF. DNA for the CDR3: TGTGCCAGCAGCATACTATTTAGCGGGAGGGCAGATACGCAGTATTTT. Variable domain in full (rest from reference TRBV7-2 and TRBJ2-3): GAGVSQSPSNKVTEKGKDVELRCDPISGHTALYWYRQSLGQGLEFLIYFQGNSAPDKSGLPSDRFSAERTGGSVSTLTIQRTQQEDSAVYLCASSILFSGRADTQYFGPGTRLTVL.

This clonotype was seen a handful of times. The chain uses TRBV5-1 and TRBJ1-1, with 9 bases matching TRBD1. From germline, CDR1 is SGHRS and CDR2 YFSETQ. V lost 4 bases and J lost 4; bases outside the gene matches: 5. CDR3 length: 14 amino acids. CDR3 amino acids: CASSDRTGVTEAFF. CDR3 bases: TGCGCCAGCAGCGACCGGACAGGGGTCACTGAAGCTTTCTTT.

This clonotype is labeled as medium-sized. The V gene is TRBV29-1, the J gene TRBJ2-7; TRBD1 agrees at 12 bases. The CDR3 contains 12 residues. CDR1 SQVTM and CDR2 ANQGSEA come from the germline V gene. The junction had 4 bases not matched to a gene; V was cut back by 7 bases and J by 6 bases. CDR3 sequence (DNA): TGCAGCGCGGGACAGGGGGCGATCGAGCAGTACTTC. Protein product: CSAGQGAIEQYF.

This clonotype rates as medium-sized. The V and J genes are TRBV10-3 and TRBJ2-5, with 10 bases fitting TRBD1. With V trimmed by 10 bases and J by 5 bases, 7 bases remained unmatched. CDR1 ENHRY and CDR2 SYGVKD come from the germline V gene. The CDR3 loop spans 13 amino acids. CDR3 bases: TGTGCCACCCGACAGGGGGCTGGGGAGACCCAGTACTTC. Translation gives CATRQGAGETQYF.

This clonotype is termed medium-sized. V is TRBV20-1 and J is TRBJ2-5; 7 bases align to TRBD2. Germline CDR1 is DFQATT and CDR2 is SNEGSKA (reference sequence). This CDR3 spans 14 amino acids. With 7 bases clipped from V and 5 bases from J, the junction kept 13 bases outside the gene matches. The CDR3 DNA sequence: TGCAGTGGTCATATCCCGGGAGGAGGGGAGACCCAGTACTTC. It codes for CSGHIPGGGETQYF.

CDR3 nucleotide sequence: TGTGCCAGCAGTGATACCGGGACTAGCGGGAGGAGCTCCTACAATGAGCAGTTCTTC. It translates to CASSDTGTSGRSSYNEQFF. The chain has TRBV25-1 and TRBJ2-1; 15 positions agree with TRBD2. In germline, CDR1 is MGHDK, CDR2 SYGVNS. The CDR3 has 19 residues. J gave up 0 bases and V 3 bases, and 6 bases lay outside the gene matches.

Sample share makes this clonotype medium-sized (0.01 to 0.1%). J is TRBJ2-1 and V is TRBV29-1, with TRBD2 identical over 7 bases. Germline V CDR1 and CDR2: SQVTM, ANQGSEA. CDR3 length: 17 amino acids. J was trimmed by 2 bases and V by 6 bases; bases with no gene match: 16. The CDR3 reads CSVKTPQRDRAYNEQFF. The CDR3 DNA is TGCAGCGTCAAAACCCCCCAGCGGGATCGTGCCTACAATGAGCAGTTCTTC.

Many counts were recorded for this clonotype. The chain carries TRBV3-1 and TRBJ2-2, with D possibly being TRBD1 (5 bases). V was trimmed by 7 bases and J by 1 base, leaving 13 bases between them. The CDR3 consists of 15 residues. Germline V lookup: CDR1 LGHDT, CDR2 YNNKEL (reference sequence). In DNA form, the CDR3 reads TGTGCCAGCAACCGACAGAATATGAACACCGGGGAGCTGTTTTTT. Its protein is CASNRQNMNTGELFF.

By share, this clonotype ranks as medium-sized (0.01 to 0.1%). The chain employs TRBV28 and TRBJ2-1; 12 bases are a match to TRBD2. CDR1 MDHEN and CDR2 SYDVKM come from the germline V gene. Unmatched junction bases numbered 7, after V lost 6 bases and J lost 4 bases. The CDR3 runs to 16 residues. The CDR3 coding sequence is TGTGCCAGCAGACCCTTCGGGACTAGCGGGTACAATGAGCAGTTCTTC. It codes for CASRPFGTSGYNEQFF.

By its share, this clonotype is medium-sized. The rearrangement links TRBV7-8 to TRBJ2-3, with 9 bases that match TRBD1. The CDR3 covers 15 residues. The trim removed 5 bases at V and 2 bases at J, leaving 5 bases unmatched. Per germline, CDR1 SGHVS and CDR2 FQNEAQ. As DNA, the CDR3 is TGTGCCAGCAGCACACAGGGGGCCCCCACAGATACGCAGTATTTT. It specifies CASSTQGAPTDTQYF.

This clonotype was observed once. The chain is built from TRBV28 and TRBJ2-7; 9 positions match TRBD1. The germline CDR1 and CDR2 sequences are MDHEN and SYDVKM. This CDR3 has 15 amino acids. Germline trimming cut 6 bases from V and 8 bases from J; bases unmatched to any gene: 14. CDR3 residues: CASSAPGQGPTQQYF. CDR3 DNA sequence: TGTGCCAGCAGCGCTCCGGGACAGGGTCCTACGCAGCAGTACTTC.